The present T cell receptor beta chain was sequenced within a study of T cells in Graves' hyperthyroidism and ophthalmopathy (dated by TCRdb to the late 2010s). Background on the whole study: Peripheral blood samples were taken at initial diagnosis, before any treatment was given. To identify distinguishing TCR V-J signatures, a discovery cohort of around 100 patients was used, comprising roughly 45 with Graves' ophthalmopathy and 57 with stable Graves' hyperthyroidism. Prospective prediction of ophthalmopathy was tested in an independent validation cohort consisting of some 18 hyperthyroidism patients and some 17 patients who later progressed to ophthalmopathy. The approximately 98 discovery patients were randomly divided into training and test sets at a 7:3 ratio. The study also compared thyroid tissue and blood T-cell repertoires from 5 to 7 Graves' hyperthyroidism patients. After sampling, hyperthyroidism patients received methimazole starting at 30 mg daily, and ophthalmopathy patients received high-dose intravenous methylprednisolone. The paper reports TCR Vbeta CDR3 sequencing of over 130 peripheral blood samples: around 45 ophthalmopathy, approximately 74 hyperthyroidism and approximately 17 progressor patients.

TCR beta CDR3 regions were amplified from RNA transcripts. For the first round of RT-PCR on the TCR CDR3, the HTBI primer set was used together with the Qiagen OneStep RT-PCR kit. Libraries were constructed in a second round of multiplex PCR, after which size selection and purification were performed. The libraries were sequenced on an Illumina HiSeq2000 using paired-end 100 bp reads. In the source study's methods: SOAPnuke was used to process the raw data, removing reads that contained adapters or uncalled bases, had a mean Phred below 15, or lacked an exact match to the constant primer or identifier. COPE v1.2.5 was used to merge the high-quality paired reads, and each unique nucleotide sequence was defined as a clonotype. MiTCR v1.1 was used to align the clonotypes against IMGT TRBV, TRBD and TRBJ reference segments. The analysis was restricted to V-J combinations with a frequency above 0.0001, which together covered 98% to 99.2% of the repertoires. The TCS score was defined as F50 (clonal expansion) divided by E x V (chaos), with BLOSUM62-based TCRdist calculated between CDR3 peptides within each V-J. Welch's t-statistics and random forest reduced fewer than 600 V-J features to roughly 13, which were used in a naive Bayes classifier (R e1071). The raw public reads went through TCRdb reprocessing: fastp at Q25, MiXCR clone calling, in-frame beta chains kept. Rows merge per CDR3 protein into single entries with the most common DNA and genes. TCRdb's processing, not the authors', yielded these V and J calls. The sample table lists approximately 620,000 distinct CDR3 sequences, more than 15% of them with a count of one. The ten largest make up more than 3% of the sample.

Broader findings and caveats from the paper: In validation, the model predicted progression to ophthalmopathy with about 71% sensitivity and 72% to 75% specificity, a median of 6.5 months before onset. A model built on a 13 V-J signature distinguished ophthalmopathy from stable hyperthyroidism, reaching 85% to 90% sensitivity and about 81% specificity in cross-validation and 80%/75% in testing. No statistical method was used to fix the sample size in advance, and group allocation was not hidden from the investigators. Most expanded thyroid clonotypes (frequency above 0.001) were also found in blood, which suggests that blood repertoires may mirror thyroid immune responses.

This clonotype was detected ten times or more. Its antigen has not been determined. Base qualities are not at hand, and no much larger clone is one base apart. Moderately to severely active disease, a Clinical Activity Score of at least 3, a NOSPECS grade of at least 4, and a duration under 3 months were present in ophthalmopathy patients. Patients with uncontrolled infections, other autoimmune diseases, pregnancy or lactation were excluded. Diagnoses relied on clinical symptoms, serum thyroxine and TRAb, thyroid ultrasound and orbital computed tomography. Ficoll-Paque density gradient centrifugation was used to isolate PBMCs from around 10 ml of fresh peripheral blood. Total RNA was extracted using Trizol reagent, and RNA quality was assessed on an Agilent 2100 Bioanalyzer. This TCR was sampled from a woman in her 40s with Graves' ophthalmopathy. Material for sequencing was blood.

The nucleotide sequence reads TGTGCCAGCAGTGAAGCGCGGGGATCCTACGAGCAGTACTTC. It encodes CASSEARGSYEQYF. Recombination joined TRBV2 with TRBJ2-7; a tentative D call is TRBD2 (6 bases match). The CDR3 measures 14 amino acids from cysteine to phenylalanine. The retained sequence is limited to the CDR3, 42 bases, with the frame set at the first base. The germline ends are 7 bases apart after V is trimmed by 0 bases and J by 1 base. The germline V gene yields SNHLY for CDR1 and FYNNEI for CDR2. Joined to the reference TRBV2 and TRBJ2-7 proteins, this CDR3 gives the full variable domain: EPEVTQTPSHQVTQMGQEVILRCVPISNHLYFYWYRQILGQKVEFLVSFYNNEISEKSEIFDDQFSVERPDGSNFTLKIRSTKLEDSAMYFCASSEARGSYEQYFGPGTRLTVT.